This is a list of T cell receptor beta chains from one sample in a study of T-cell memory formation after mild COVID-19. TCRdb reprocessed the 5' RACE reads via MiXCR and lists one record per CDR3 protein. The table lists under 400,000 distinct CDR3 sequences, 25% to 30% of them singletons. Sequencing was performed on PBMCs or a T cell subset sorted from them (not recorded which). Source of these receptors: an adult woman who had mild COVID-19 (a few samples of this study predate the infection). Cell type and time point are not known. CDR3s include the opening cysteine and the closing phenylalanine or tryptophan. The order of the fields is V gene, J gene, CDR3 length, CDR3 protein.

TRBV7-9	TRBJ1-2	12	CASSKRAYGYTF
TRBV4-2	TRBJ2-5	16	CASSQVLAGEEETQYF
TRBV10-3	TRBJ2-7	12	CASAGGSYEQYF
TRBV12-3/TRBV12-4	TRBJ2-7	12	CASSLRGQEQYF
TRBV18	TRBJ2-1	18	CASSSLGASGRTNNEQFF
TRBV4-1	TRBJ1-1	15	CASSHPGQGLAEAFF
TRBV10-3	TRBJ2-3	13	CAISEGTSGTQYF
TRBV5-5	TRBJ2-7	14	CASSLGDTPYEQYF
TRBV12-3/TRBV12-4	TRBJ1-2	13	CASRLQGIHGYTF
TRBV6-5	TRBJ1-1	14	CASSYTATNTEAFF
TRBV11-3	TRBJ1-1	12	CASSLLSWGAFF
TRBV7-9	TRBJ1-1	10	CASSPEAAFF
TRBV7-9	TRBJ1-6	15	CASSGWDEVNSPLHF
TRBV6-5	TRBJ1-1	16	CASSSSLRSLGTEAFF
TRBV2	TRBJ2-7	14	CASRPGQGTYEQYF
TRBV19	TRBJ1-5	14	CASSIVRGNQPQHF
TRBV6-2/TRBV6-3	TRBJ2-3	18	CASSDGTKGRWITDTQYF
TRBV4-2	TRBJ2-3	17	CASSRMPRETSTDTQYF
TRBV4-2	TRBJ2-5	19	CASSQGALASGGFQETQYF
TRBV27	TRBJ2-7	13	CASSPGGVLEQYF
TRBV7-2	TRBJ2-7	12	CAIIQGSYEQYF
TRBV24-1	TRBJ2-4	15	CATSDKGQAGNIQYF
TRBV5-1	TRBJ2-1	15	CASSPGLAGASEQFF
TRBV12-3/TRBV12-4	TRBJ1-5	16	CASRGQGGHLNQPQHF
TRBV12-3/TRBV12-4	TRBJ2-1	14	CASVTSGFYNEQFF
TRBV5-5	TRBJ1-2	15	CASSLGQAMTYGYTF
TRBV2	TRBJ2-5	15	CASSEAGLSVETQYF
TRBV12-3/TRBV12-4	TRBJ2-1	15	CASSQPGRGINEQFF
TRBV7-9	TRBJ2-1	14	CASSSDQGRYEQFF
TRBV2	TRBJ1-3	14	CASSNPGDGNTIYF
TRBV6-6	TRBJ2-7	13	CATVGGVAYEQYF
TRBV24-1	TRBJ1-2	14	CATSVTNYNYGYTF
TRBV4-1	TRBJ2-2	15	CASREEAGGTGELFF
TRBV5-6	TRBJ2-4	13	CASSLTPANIQYF
TRBV14	TRBJ1-2	15	CASSQVPGQGYGYTF
TRBV7-6	TRBJ2-7	16	CASSLRPGAPTYEQYF
TRBV7-9	TRBJ1-2	14	CASSPARSSYGYTF
TRBV29-1	TRBJ2-7	14	CSVRLGTGEYEQYF
TRBV3-1	TRBJ2-7	12	CASSLPRGEQYF
TRBV29-1	TRBJ2-3	14	CSVGTSGLTDTQYF
TRBV13	TRBJ2-7	14	CASSSGQVVYEQYF